Listed below are T cell receptor beta chains from one sample, sequenced in a study of blood T cell repertoires in COVID-19. TCRdb's copy holds only in-frame clones and misses some; the assay was immunoSEQ multiplex PCR. The sample has around 140,000 clones, about 89% seen once; the top ten hold about 2.5%. The sample consisted of peripheral blood. The receptors shown here come from a man in his forties or fifties with active COVID-19. Both conserved end residues are part of each CDR3. D genes are given only for firm matches. Only part of the rows carry a size: once, few, many, or a class if the clone is expanded.

V gene	clone size	D gene	J gene	CDR3 DNA	CDR3 protein
TRBV6-5	-	-	TRBJ2-2	TGTGCCAGCAGTACACAGGCCACCGGGGAGCTGTTTTTT	CASSTQATGELFF
TRBV5-1	-	TRBD1	TRBJ1-5	TGCGCCAGCAGCCCAGGACAGGGAAGCAATCAGCCCCAGCATTTT	CASSPGQGSNQPQHF
TRBV6-4	-	-	TRBJ1-4	TGTGCCAGCAGAGCGAGCGCAACTAATGAAAAACTGTTTTTT	CASRASATNEKLFF
TRBV7-6	-	-	TRBJ1-5	TGTGCCAGTTTAACGTGGACGGGGGTCCTTAGCAATCAGCCCCAGCATTTT	CASLTWTGVLSNQPQHF
TRBV19	-	-	TRBJ2-2	TGTGCCAGTAGTATAGTGGCAGTTTCCTTAAAGCGATATGGGGAGCTGTTTTTT	CASSIVAVSLKRYGELFF
TRBV3-1/TRBV3-2	-	TRBD1	TRBJ2-5	TGTGCCAGCCACAGGGGGCGGGGTACCCAAGAGACCCAGTACTTC	CASHRGRGTQETQYF
TRBV6-6	-	-	TRBJ1-5	TGTGCCAGCAGTTCGGACAGCCCGATGGGCAATCAGCCCCAGCATTTT	CASSSDSPMGNQPQHF
TRBV27	-	-	TRBJ1-5	TGTGCCAGCAGTTTATCCCCCCCCCGGAGCAATCAGCCCCAGCATTTT	CASSLSPPRSNQPQHF
TRBV19	-	-	TRBJ1-5	TGTGCCAGTAGTATGGGCGGGGACGCCCAGCCCCAGCATTTT	CASSMGGDAQPQHF
TRBV5-5	-	-	TRBJ2-5	TGTGCCAGCAGCTTGGGGTGGGCAGAGACCCAGTACTTC	CASSLGWAETQYF
TRBV5-1	-	TRBD2	TRBJ2-7	TGCGCCAGCAGGAGCGGGAGGGAACCCTACGAGCAGTACTTC	CASRSGREPYEQYF
TRBV3-1/TRBV3-2	-	-	TRBJ1-1	TGTGCCAGCAGCCAAGGGGCAGTCACTGAAGCTTTCTTT	CASSQGAVTEAFF
TRBV5-4	few	TRBD1	TRBJ2-7	TGTGCCAGCAGCCGGGACAGCGGCTACGAGCAGTACTTC	CASSRDSGYEQYF
TRBV7-2	-	-	TRBJ2-2	TGTGCCAGCAGCCGGGCCCATGGGAGCACCGGGGAGCTGTTTTTT	CASSRAHGSTGELFF
TRBV14	-	TRBD1	TRBJ2-7	TGTGCCAGCAGCCCTGGGACAGGGCGCTACGAGCAGTACTTC	CASSPGTGRYEQYF
TRBV27	-	-	TRBJ2-2	TGTGCCAGCAGTCCGACAACGAACACCGGGGAGCTGTTTTTT	CASSPTTNTGELFF
TRBV7-2	few	-	TRBJ2-7	TGTGCCAGCAGCACCCCTACCGGGTTTGCCGAGCAGTACTTC	CASSTPTGFAEQYF
TRBV5-6	-	-	TRBJ2-5	TGTGCCAGCAGCCCCGACCTCAGGGGAGAGACCCAGTACTTC	CASSPDLRGETQYF
TRBV6-4	once	TRBD2	TRBJ2-3	TGTGCCAGCAGTGAGAGCGGGGGGGCCTCCAGGACAGATACGCAGTATTTT	CASSESGGASRTDTQYF
TRBV18	-	-	TRBJ1-5	TGTGCCAGCTCACCTGCCCGGGGTGGGAATCAGCCCCAGCATTTT	CASSPARGGNQPQHF
TRBV11-2	-	TRBD2	TRBJ2-1	TGTGCCAGCAGCTTAGGACTAGCTAACAATGAGCAGTTCTTC	CASSLGLANNEQFF
TRBV14	-	-	TRBJ1-6	TGTGCCAGCAGCCAAGAGGTTGGCGGTTCACCCCTCCACTTT	CASSQEVGGSPLHF
TRBV27	-	TRBD2	TRBJ2-2	TGTGCCAGCAGTCAAGCGGGGGGGGCGAAAGGCGGGGAGCTGTTTTTT	CASSQAGGAKGGELFF
TRBV28	-	TRBD1	TRBJ1-4	TGTGCCAGCAGTCCCACTGGGACAGGGGGCAGGGAAAAACTGTTTTTT	CASSPTGTGGREKLFF
TRBV5-4	-	TRBD1	TRBJ1-2	TGTGCCAGCAGCTCGGGACAGGGGAGGAAGGGCTACACCTTC	CASSSGQGRKGYTF
TRBV5-5	-	-	TRBJ2-7	TGTGCCAGCAGCCCCGGGAGCTCCTACGAGCAGTACTTC	CASSPGSSYEQYF
TRBV27	-	-	TRBJ1-6	TGTGCCAGCAGTTCGTGGACAGAAAGGAATTCACCCCTCCACTTT	CASSSWTERNSPLHF
TRBV6-2/TRBV6-3	-	-	TRBJ1-1	TGTGCCAGCAGCCCCCTCCAGGGGATGAACACTGAAGCTTTCTTT	CASSPLQGMNTEAFF
TRBV7-9	once	-	TRBJ2-7	TGTGCCAGCAGCCACAGTATGGCTGCCGGCTACGAGCAGTACTTC	CASSHSMAAGYEQYF
TRBV5-1	-	-	TRBJ2-1	TGCGCCAGCAGATCCGGGAATGAGCAGTTCTTC	CASRSGNEQFF
TRBV6-1	-	TRBD1	TRBJ2-3	TGTGCCAGCAGTGAAGCGCGATCGACAGGGACGCAGTATTTT	CASSEARSTGTQYF
TRBV21-1	few	-	TRBJ1-2	TGTGCCAGCAGCACAAGGGAGACTGCGGGACAGGGGGCGAGCTATGGCTACACCTTC	CASSTRETAGQGASYGYTF
TRBV30	-	-	TRBJ1-6	TGTGCCTGGAAGTTTGCGGGTTGGTCCTATAATTCACCCCTCCACTTT	CAWKFAGWSYNSPLHF
TRBV7-3	-	TRBD1	TRBJ2-1	TGTGCCAGCAGCCCCCAGGACAGGGGTGATGAGCAGTTCTTC	CASSPQDRGDEQFF
TRBV11-2	-	TRBD2	TRBJ2-3	TGTGCCATCCCCGGAGGTAGCGGGGGGGTGCTCACAGATACGCAGTATTTT	CAIPGGSGGVLTDTQYF
TRBV19	few	TRBD2	TRBJ2-5	TGTGCCAGTAGTCCCGGGACTAGCGTACAGACCCAGTACTTC	CASSPGTSVQTQYF
TRBV7-2	-	-	TRBJ2-7	TGTGCCAGCAGCCTCCAGGGGTCTGTCTCCTACGAGCAGTACTTC	CASSLQGSVSYEQYF
TRBV6-4	-	-	TRBJ1-2	TGTGCCAGCAGTGACTGCGAGGGGGGGTACTTCTATGGCTACACCTTC	CASSDCEGGYFYGYTF
TRBV7-2	-	-	TRBJ1-2	TGTGCCAGCAGCCAAGCGGGGGAAGGGTTTGGCTACACCTTC	CASSQAGEGFGYTF
TRBV10-3	-	-	TRBJ2-1	TGTGCCATCCGGACTACTGGCAATGAGCAGTTCTTC	CAIRTTGNEQFF
TRBV29-1	-	-	TRBJ2-3	TGCAGCGTTGAACCCCAGGTATTCAGCACAGATACGCAGTATTTT	CSVEPQVFSTDTQYF